The 12 T cell receptor beta chains below come from one sample, sequenced in a study of blood T cell repertoires in COVID-19. Assay: immunoSEQ multiplex PCR; the TCRdb copy retains only in-frame clones and omits some. This sample yields roughly 120,000 clones, of which 82% are seen a single time; just under 7.5% belongs to the top ten. Sequencing was carried out using peripheral blood. Receptors originate from a man aged 65 to 85 with active or convalescent COVID-19.

The chain has TRBV19 and TRBJ2-3; D is uncertain. Germline assignment: CDR1 LNHDA and CDR2 SQIVND (reference sequence). The CDR3 loop spans 15 amino acids. The ends were cut back, 3 bases at V and 1 base at J, with 11 bases in the middle. The CDR3 sequence is CASSILGTGTDTQYF. CDR3 nucleotide sequence: TGTGCCAGTAGTATTTTGGGCACAGGCACAGATACGCAGTATTTT.

The chain links TRBV11-2 to TRBJ2-4, with D possibly being TRBD2 (5 bases). Germline CDR1 is SGHAT and CDR2 is FQNNGV. The CDR3 loop spans 17 amino acids. Deletions cut 2 bases from V and 0 bases from J, with 14 bases between. The DNA for the CDR3 is TGTGCCAGCAGCTTAAAACTGGCGGACTTAGCCAAAAACATTCAGTACTTC. Protein product: CASSLKLADLAKNIQYF.

This chain links TRBV7-9 with TRBJ1-1; D remains ambiguous. Looked up from germline, CDR1 is SEHNR and CDR2 is FQNEAQ (reference sequence). V was shortened by 0 bases and J by 4 bases, with 12 bases between the two germline ends. The CDR3 has 15 residues. The CDR3 nucleotides read TGTGCCAGCAGCTTAGCGGAGGGCAGATCCACTGAAGCTTTCTTT. It is translated as CASSLAEGRSTEAFF.

This clone was detected once. CDR3 DNA: TGTGCCAGCAGTCCCGGGGGGGCGCGGGGCTACACCTTC. Protein sequence: CASSPGGARGYTF. The V gene is TRBV6-2 or TRBV6-3, the J gene TRBJ1-2; possible D gene TRBD1, 6 bases. Trimming cost V 5 bases and J 8 bases, with 15 bases left between them. This CDR3 has 13 amino acids. Germline V CDR1 and CDR2: MNHEY, SVGEGT.

This chain uses TRBV19 with TRBJ1-5; D remains ambiguous. V was trimmed by 7 bases and J by 0 bases, leaving 10 bases between them. Germline V gene data show CDR1 as LNHDA and CDR2 as SQIVND (reference sequence). This CDR3 region has 14 residues. The CDR3 reads CASNPMVSNQPQHF. The CDR3 DNA reads TGTGCCAGTAACCCTATGGTTAGCAATCAGCCCCAGCATTTT.

The V and J genes are TRBV7-9 and TRBJ1-3, with no clear D. Germline values: CDR1 SEHNR, CDR2 FQNEAQ (reference sequence). Deletions cut 5 bases from V and 4 bases from J, with 15 bases between. The CDR3 has 15 amino acids. CDR3 residues: CASSPRASKGNTIYF. CDR3 in DNA: TGTGCCAGCAGCCCCCGAGCTAGCAAAGGAAACACCATATATTTT.

This sequence joins TRBV2 and TRBJ2-1; tentatively, D is TRBD1 (5 bases). Between the trimmed V and J ends, which lost 4 bases and 4 bases, there was a span of 14 bases. Germline lookup yields CDR1 SNHLY and CDR2 FYNNEI. The CDR3 contains 15 residues. In nucleotides, the CDR3 is TGTGCCAGCAGTGTTGGAAGGGGTATTTACAATGAGCAGTTCTTC. It is translated as CASSVGRGIYNEQFF.

The rearrangement joins TRBV27 to TRBJ1-2, with D maybe TRBD1 (5 bases). Germline CDR1 is MNHEY and CDR2 is SMNVEV (reference sequence). This CDR3 contains 15 residues. V was trimmed by 0 bases and J by 6 bases, leaving 14 bases between them. The CDR3 bases are TGTGCCAGCAGTTTATCGGAGGAGGGGAGGGATGGCTACACCTTC. Protein product: CASSLSEEGRDGYTF.

The chain combines TRBV2 with TRBJ2-7, with a tentative D call TRBD1 (5 bases). Germline CDR1 and CDR2: SNHLY and FYNNEI. The V gene lost 6 bases and the J gene lost 4 bases, with 16 bases spanning the gap. CDR3 length equals 14 residues. The CDR3 DNA is TGTGCCAGCAGGAGGACATGGGGTTCGTACGAGCAGTACTTC. Translating gives CASRRTWGSYEQYF. The whole variable domain, remainder taken from reference TRBV2 and TRBJ2-7, is EPEVTQTPSHQVTQMGQEVILRCVPISNHLYFYWYRQILGQKVEFLVSFYNNEISEKSEIFDDQFSVERPDGSNFTLKIRSTKLEDSAMYFCASRRTWGSYEQYFGPGTRLTVT.

The chain employs TRBV28 and TRBJ2-6; weak D call: TRBD1 (5 bases). Trimming shortened V by 2 bases and J by 2 bases, and 16 bases separated the two germline ends. The germline gives CDR1 MDHEN, CDR2 SYDVKM. CDR3 length equals 18 residues. The CDR3 protein is CASSLRFGRAAGANVLTF. The CDR3 region has the DNA TGTGCCAGCAGTTTAAGGTTTGGCAGGGCGGCTGGGGCCAACGTCCTGACTTTC.

The J gene is TRBJ1-6, the V gene TRBV27; TRBD1 aligns across 8 bases. This CDR3 comprises 12 residues. J was trimmed by 7 bases and V by 8 bases; bases with no gene match: 1. Germline CDR1 and CDR2: MNHEY and SMNVEV (reference sequence). CDR3 nucleotide sequence: TGTGCCAGCCGGGACAGGAATTCACCCCTCCACTTT. Translating gives CASRDRNSPLHF.

The chain recombines TRBV5-6 with TRBJ2-5, with 7 nucleotides matching TRBD2. The CDR3 has 15 residues. V lost 3 bases to trimming and J lost 5 bases; unmatched junction nucleotides: 10. Germline V gene data show CDR1 as SGHDT and CDR2 as YYEEEE. The CDR3 reads CASSSPGRAGETQYF. The DNA of the CDR3 is TGTGCCAGCAGCTCGCCGGGGAGGGCGGGGGAGACCCAGTACTTC.